This T cell receptor (beta chain) was recovered during a study of shared clonotypes between healthy human individuals. Study findings and constraints: Clonotypes not shared had lower generation probabilities than those common to all four donors.

Repertoires were generated with immunoSEQ multiplex PCR, while TCRdb's copy carries only in-frame clones and drops some. The data contain about 2,500,000 clones, 85% to 95% of them singletons. As for this clone: What it binds is not known.

The CDR3 runs to 17 residues. Sequences were obtained from naive CD4+ T cells sorted from blood. Documented subset: CD45RA+ positively selected. The receptor was derived from a man aged 18 to 30 in good health. This rearrangement joins TRBV12-1 to TRBJ1-2. TRBV12-1 is a pseudogene. The CDR3 is CASSLVQGPRGDYGYTF. The CDR3, as DNA: TGTGCCAGCAGCCTGGTGCAGGGGCCCCGGGGGGACTATGGCTACACCTTC.